The clone carrying this T cell receptor (beta chain) was picked up a small number of times. Its cognate antigen is unknown. This sample was taken from a study of OX40 agonist ivuxolimab in advanced cancers. Study observations and caveats: The average count of expanded clones was higher among CD8+ T cells than among CD4+. Both CD4+ and CD8+ T cell populations in blood had undergone clonal expansion by week 6 at 0.1 to 3.0 mg/kg.

Sequencing was performed with immunoSEQ multiplex PCR; in TCRdb, only in-frame clones are kept and a portion is missing. The data show about 15,000 clones, with just under 80% seen just once and around a third held by the top ten. The V end was cut by 4 bases, the J end by 6 bases, with 9 bases between. CDR3 length: 12 amino acids. Germline CDR1 SGHRS, CDR2 YFSETQ. This clonotype was obtained from an adult with an advanced solid tumor such as melanoma, head and neck, liver or kidney cancer. This chain links TRBV5-1 with TRBJ2-3; D unresolved. This material consisted of CD4+ or CD8+ T cells sorted from blood, taken in a trial of the OX40 agonist ivuxolimab. DNA of the CDR3: TGCGCCAGCAGCACCCTCGAGGATACGCAGTATTTT. This sequence encodes CASSTLEDTQYF.